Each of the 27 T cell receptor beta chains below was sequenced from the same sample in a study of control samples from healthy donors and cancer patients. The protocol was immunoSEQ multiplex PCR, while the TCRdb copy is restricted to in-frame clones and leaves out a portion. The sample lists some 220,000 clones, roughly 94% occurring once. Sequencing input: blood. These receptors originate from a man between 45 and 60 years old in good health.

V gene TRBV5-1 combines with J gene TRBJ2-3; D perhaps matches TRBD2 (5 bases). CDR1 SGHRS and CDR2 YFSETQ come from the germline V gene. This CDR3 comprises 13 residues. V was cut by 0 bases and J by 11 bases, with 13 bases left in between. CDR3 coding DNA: TGCGCCAGCAGCTTGGCACGAGAGGGTAGGCAGTATTTT. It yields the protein CASSLAREGRQYF.

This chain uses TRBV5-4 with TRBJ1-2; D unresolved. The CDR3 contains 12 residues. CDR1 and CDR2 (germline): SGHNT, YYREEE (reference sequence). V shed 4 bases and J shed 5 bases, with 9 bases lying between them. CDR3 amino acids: CASSQDGYGYTF. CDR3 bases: TGTGCCAGCAGCCAAGACGGTTATGGCTACACCTTC.

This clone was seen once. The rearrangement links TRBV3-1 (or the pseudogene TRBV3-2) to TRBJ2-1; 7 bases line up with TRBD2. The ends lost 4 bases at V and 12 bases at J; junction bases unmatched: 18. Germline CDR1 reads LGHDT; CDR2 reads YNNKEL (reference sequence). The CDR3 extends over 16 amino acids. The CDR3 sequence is CASSLLAGELAVGQFF. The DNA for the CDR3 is TGTGCCAGCAGCCTTCTGGCGGGGGAGCTCGCCGTGGGGCAGTTCTTC.

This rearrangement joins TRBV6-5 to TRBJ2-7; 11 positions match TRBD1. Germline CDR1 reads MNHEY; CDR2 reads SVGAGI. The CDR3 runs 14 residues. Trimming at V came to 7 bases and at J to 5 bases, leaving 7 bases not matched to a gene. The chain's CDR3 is CASTRGQGAHEQYF. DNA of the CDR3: TGTGCCAGCACGCGAGGACAGGGGGCCCACGAGCAGTACTTC.

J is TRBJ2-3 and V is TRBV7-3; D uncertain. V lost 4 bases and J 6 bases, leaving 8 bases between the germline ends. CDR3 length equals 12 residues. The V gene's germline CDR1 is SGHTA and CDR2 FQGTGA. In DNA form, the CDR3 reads TGTGCCAGCAGCTCGTTAGGGGATACGCAGTATTTT. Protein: CASSSLGDTQYF.

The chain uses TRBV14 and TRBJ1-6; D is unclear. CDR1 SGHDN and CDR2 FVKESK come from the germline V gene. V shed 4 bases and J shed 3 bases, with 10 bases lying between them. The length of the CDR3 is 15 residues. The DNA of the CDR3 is TGTGCCAGCAGCCCGATGAGTAACTATAATTCACCCCTCCACTTT. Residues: CASSPMSNYNSPLHF.

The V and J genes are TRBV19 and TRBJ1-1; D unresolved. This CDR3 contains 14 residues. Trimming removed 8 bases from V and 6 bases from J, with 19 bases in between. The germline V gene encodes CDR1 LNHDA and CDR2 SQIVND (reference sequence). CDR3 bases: TGTGCCAGTCAAGGGAGACCGCGGATCGCTGAAGCTTTCTTT. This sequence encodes CASQGRPRIAEAFF.

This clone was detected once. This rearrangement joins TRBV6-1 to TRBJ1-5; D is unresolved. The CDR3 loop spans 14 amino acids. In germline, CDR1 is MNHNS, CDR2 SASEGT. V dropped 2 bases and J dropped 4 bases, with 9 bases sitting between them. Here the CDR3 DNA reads TGTGCCAGCAGTGAATGGGCCCTAAATCAGCCCCAGCATTTT. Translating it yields CASSEWALNQPQHF.

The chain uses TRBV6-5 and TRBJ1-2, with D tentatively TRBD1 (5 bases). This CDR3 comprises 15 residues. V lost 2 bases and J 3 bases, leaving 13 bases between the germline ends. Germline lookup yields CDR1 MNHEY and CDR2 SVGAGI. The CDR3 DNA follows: TGTGCCAGCAGTTACGGGTCGGGGCAGGACTATGGCTACACCTTC. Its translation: CASSYGSGQDYGYTF.

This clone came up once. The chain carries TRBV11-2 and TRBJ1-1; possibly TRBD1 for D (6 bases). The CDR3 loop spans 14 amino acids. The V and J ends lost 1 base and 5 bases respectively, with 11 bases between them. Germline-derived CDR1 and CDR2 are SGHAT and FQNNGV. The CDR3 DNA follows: TGTGCCAGCAGCTTAGTGAGGGGGGCGACTGAAGCTTTCTTT. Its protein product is CASSLVRGATEAFF.

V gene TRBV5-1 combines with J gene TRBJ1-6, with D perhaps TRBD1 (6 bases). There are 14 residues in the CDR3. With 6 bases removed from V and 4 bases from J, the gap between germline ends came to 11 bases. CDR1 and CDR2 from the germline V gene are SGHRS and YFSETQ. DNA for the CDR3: TGCGCCAGCAAAACGGGACAATATAATTCACCCCTCCACTTT. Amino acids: CASKTGQYNSPLHF.

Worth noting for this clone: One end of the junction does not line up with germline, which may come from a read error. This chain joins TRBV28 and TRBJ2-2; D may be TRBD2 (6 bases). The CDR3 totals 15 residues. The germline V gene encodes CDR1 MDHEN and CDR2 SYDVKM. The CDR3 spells CASSFQGVNTGGLFF. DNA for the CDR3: TGTGCCAGCAGTTTCCAGGGAGTAAACACCGGGGGGCTGTTTTTT.

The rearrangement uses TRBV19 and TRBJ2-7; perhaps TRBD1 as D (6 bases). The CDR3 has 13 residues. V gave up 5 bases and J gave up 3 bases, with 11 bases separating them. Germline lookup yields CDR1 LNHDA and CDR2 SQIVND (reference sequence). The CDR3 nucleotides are TGTGCCAGTAGTCGTCAGGGGAGCTACGAGCAGTACTTC. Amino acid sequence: CASSRQGSYEQYF.

CDR3 residues: CASSPRLYEQYF. The CDR3 region has the DNA TGTGCCAGCAGCCCCCGCTTGTACGAGCAGTACTTC. This rearrangement joins TRBV7-2 to TRBJ2-7; D unclear. Trimming took 5 bases from V and 4 from J, leaving 9 bases between them. The germline V gene encodes CDR1 SGHTA and CDR2 FQGNSA. The CDR3 sequence is 12 residues long.

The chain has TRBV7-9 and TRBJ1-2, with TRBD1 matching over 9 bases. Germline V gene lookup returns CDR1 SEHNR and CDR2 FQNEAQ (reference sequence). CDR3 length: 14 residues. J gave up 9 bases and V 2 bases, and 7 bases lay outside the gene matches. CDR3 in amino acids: CASSLLGDRASYTF. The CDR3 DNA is TGTGCCAGCAGCTTATTGGGGGACAGGGCGAGCTACACCTTC.

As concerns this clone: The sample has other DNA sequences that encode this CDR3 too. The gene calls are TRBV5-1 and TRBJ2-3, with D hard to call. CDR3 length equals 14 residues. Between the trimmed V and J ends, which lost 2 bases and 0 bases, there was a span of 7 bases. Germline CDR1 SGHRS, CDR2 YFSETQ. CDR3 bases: TGCGCCAGCAGCTTACCCTCGAGCACAGATACGCAGTATTTT. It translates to CASSLPSSTDTQYF.

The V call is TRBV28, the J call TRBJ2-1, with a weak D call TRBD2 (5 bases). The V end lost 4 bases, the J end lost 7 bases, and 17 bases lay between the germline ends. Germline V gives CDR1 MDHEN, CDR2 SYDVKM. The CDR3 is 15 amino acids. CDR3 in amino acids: CASSSQIHTGNEQFF. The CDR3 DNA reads TGTGCCAGCAGTTCACAGATTCACACGGGGAATGAGCAGTTCTTC. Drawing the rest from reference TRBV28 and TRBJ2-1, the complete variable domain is DVKVTQSSRYLVKRTGEKVFLECVQDMDHENMFWYRQDPGLGLRLIYFSYDVKMKEKGDIPEGYSVSREKKERFSLILESASTNQTSMYLCASSSQIHTGNEQFFGPGTRLTVL.

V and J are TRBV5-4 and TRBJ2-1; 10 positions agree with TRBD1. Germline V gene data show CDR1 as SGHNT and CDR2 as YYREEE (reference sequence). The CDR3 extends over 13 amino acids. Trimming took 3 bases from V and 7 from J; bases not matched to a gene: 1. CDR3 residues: CASSWTGGNEQFF. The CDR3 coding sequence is TGTGCCAGCAGCTGGACAGGGGGAAATGAGCAGTTCTTC.

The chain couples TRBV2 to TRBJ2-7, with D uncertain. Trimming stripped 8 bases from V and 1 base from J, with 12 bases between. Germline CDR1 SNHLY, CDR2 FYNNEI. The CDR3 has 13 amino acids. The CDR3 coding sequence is TGTGCCAGCTCTTCGACACGGTCCTACGAGCAGTACGTC. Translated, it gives CASSSTRSYEQYV.

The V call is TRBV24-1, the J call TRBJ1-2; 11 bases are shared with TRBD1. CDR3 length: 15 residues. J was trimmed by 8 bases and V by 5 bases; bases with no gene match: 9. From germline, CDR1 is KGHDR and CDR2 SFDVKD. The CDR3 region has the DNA TGTGCCACCAGTGCCTGGGACAGGGGGGCAGAGGGCTACACCTTC. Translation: CATSAWDRGAEGYTF.

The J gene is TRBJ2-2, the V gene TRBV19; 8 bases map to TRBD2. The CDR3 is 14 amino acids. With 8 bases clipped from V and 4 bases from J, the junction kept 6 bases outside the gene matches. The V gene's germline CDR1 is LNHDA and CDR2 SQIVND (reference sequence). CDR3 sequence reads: CASERGGRTGELFF. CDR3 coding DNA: TGTGCCAGTGAACGGGGGGGCCGCACCGGGGAGCTGTTTTTT. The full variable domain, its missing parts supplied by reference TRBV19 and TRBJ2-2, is DGGITQSPKYLFRKEGQNVTLSCEQNLNHDAMYWYRQDPGQGLRLIYYSQIVNDFQKGDIAEGYSVSREKKESFPLTVTSAQKNPTAFYLCASERGGRTGELFFGEGSRLTVL.

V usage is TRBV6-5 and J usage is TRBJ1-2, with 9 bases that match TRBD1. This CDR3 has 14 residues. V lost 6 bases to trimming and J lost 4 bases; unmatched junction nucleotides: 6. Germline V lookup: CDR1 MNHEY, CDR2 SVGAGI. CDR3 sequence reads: CASSRDREGYGYTF. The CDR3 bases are TGTGCCAGCAGCAGGGACAGGGAGGGCTATGGCTACACCTTC.

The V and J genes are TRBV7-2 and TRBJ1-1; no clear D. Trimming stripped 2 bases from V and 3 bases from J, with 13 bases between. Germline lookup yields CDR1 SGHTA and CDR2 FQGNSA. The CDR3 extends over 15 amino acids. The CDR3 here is CASSLRSGRYTEAFF. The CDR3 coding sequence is TGTGCCAGCAGCTTAAGGTCGGGGAGATACACTGAAGCTTTCTTT.

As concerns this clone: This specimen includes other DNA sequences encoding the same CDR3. In DNA form, the CDR3 reads TGCGCCAGCAGCTTGCTTAGCTCCTACAATGAGCAGTTCTTC. It codes for CASSLLSSYNEQFF. This rearrangement joins TRBV5-1 to TRBJ2-1; D is unclear. Germline V gene data show CDR1 as SGHRS and CDR2 as YFSETQ. V lost 1 base and J lost 0, with 5 bases in between. The CDR3 runs to 14 residues. Based on the CDR3 plus reference TRBV5-1 and TRBJ2-1, the full variable domain is KAGVTQTPRYLIKTRGQQVTLSCSPISGHRSVSWYQQTPGQGLQFLFEYFSETQRNKGNFPGRFSGRQFSNSRSEMNVSTLELGDSALYLCASSLLSSYNEQFFGPGTRLTVL.

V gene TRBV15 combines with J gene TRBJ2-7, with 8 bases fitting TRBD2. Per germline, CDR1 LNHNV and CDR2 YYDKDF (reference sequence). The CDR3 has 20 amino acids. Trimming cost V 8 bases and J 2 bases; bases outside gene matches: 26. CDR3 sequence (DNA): TGTGCCACCGAAATCTGGAGCCGTCAGTATTCGGGGGGGTGTACCTACGAGCAGTACGTC. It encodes CATEIWSRQYSGGCTYEQYV.

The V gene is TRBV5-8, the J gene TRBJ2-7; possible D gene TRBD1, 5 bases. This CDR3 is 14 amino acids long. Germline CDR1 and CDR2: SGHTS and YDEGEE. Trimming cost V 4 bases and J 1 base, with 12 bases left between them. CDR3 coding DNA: TGTGCCAGCAGCCCCCGACAGTCGTCCTACGAGCAGTACTTC. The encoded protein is CASSPRQSSYEQYF.

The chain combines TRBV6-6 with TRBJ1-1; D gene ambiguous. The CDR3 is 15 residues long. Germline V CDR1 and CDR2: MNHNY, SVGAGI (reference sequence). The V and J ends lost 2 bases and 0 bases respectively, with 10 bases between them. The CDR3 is CASSYPREVNTEAFF. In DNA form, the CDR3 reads TGTGCCAGCAGTTACCCCCGGGAGGTGAACACTGAAGCTTTCTTT.